This record covers a single T cell receptor beta chain. The antigen is not known. This sample is part of a study of monozygotic twins with inflammatory bowel disease. Overall study findings and caveats: Differences in immunosuppressive treatment may have been a source of added variability in patient repertoires. Possibly because of limited power, concordant and discordant twins showed no difference in repertoire similarity.

Used for each TCR library was roughly 3,300 ng of total RNA. Following a re-call of the 5' RACE reads, TCRdb has one entry per CDR3 protein and lacks DNA. The table lists fewer than 550,000 distinct CDR3 sequences. CDR3 length: 14 amino acids. From germline, CDR1 is ENHRY and CDR2 SYGVKD. An approximately 2.7 ml blood sample was drawn per donor. Material for sequencing was blood. The TCR comes from a human donor with ulcerative colitis or Crohn's disease, or a healthy co-twin of an affected twin (not recorded which). The chain employs TRBV10-3 and TRBJ1-1; TCRdb designates TRBD1, a call that cannot be tested without DNA. CDR3 protein: CAISDTGGGTEAFF.